This T cell receptor beta chain was sequenced during a study of T cell responses to AZD1222 COVID-19 vaccine (dated by TCRdb to the early 2020s). Regarding the research as a whole: AZD1222 recipients with second doses at about 4 weeks or about 12 weeks were pooled, because spike-specific TCR depth and breadth did not differ between schedules. Enrollment into the trials was organized by age into subgroups of 18-55, 56-69 and 70-plus years, and those subgroups contained about 150, 27 and 61 TCR-sequenced participants, respectively. A total of 230 to 250 trial participants underwent TCR sequencing, of whom about 210 had received two doses of AZD1222 and some 26 had received two doses of the MenACWY control vaccine.

The study at large found these results: The vaccine-associated CD4 TCRs covered the entire spike protein, and the dominant responses fell in regions 160-218 and 743-854. Participants were mostly white British and included more females than males, and it was suggested by the authors that clonal diversity may have been underestimated. No day 14 peak-response samples were available, so repertoires were characterized only after the peak T cell response. Conclusions about previously exposed vaccinees are limited because only six or seven AZD1222 recipients were SARS-CoV-2 seropositive at baseline. Spike-specific TCR breadth and depth rose significantly after two AZD1222 doses compared with day 0 and with MenACWY recipients. In the small 56-69-year group, the increase in depth fell short of significance, most likely because of low power. Epitopes outside the regions mutated in the B.1.351 and B.1.1.7 variants were reportedly recognized by nearly half of the unique spike-specific TCRs.

The CDR3 regions of human TCRbeta chains were analyzed by immunosequencing. In the source study's methods: TCRs in the repertoires were compared against a reference library of SARS-CoV-2-specific TCRs that had been generated with the MIRA antigen-specificity platform. Breadth meant the fraction of unique TCRs that were SARS-CoV-2-associated, whereas depth meant the fraction of total T cells that were SARS-CoV-2-associated. Using the MIRA data, each spike-specific TCR was mapped to the spike region that the TCR reacts to and placed in a CD4 or CD8 class. Log10-transformed breadth and depth values were compared by one-way ANOVA with Sidak's multiple comparisons tests. TCRdb's version of the immuneACCESS table is confined to in-frame rearrangements and falls short of the full clone set. An unresolved V gene accounts for under half of the shortfall where checked; the remainder is of unknown origin. The DNA gave D and trimming, while V, J and clone size come from that table. The table for this sample lists around 120,000 clones; around 85% of them were counted only once. The ten largest account for about 1.5% of the sample.

A few counts support this clone. Its cognate antigen has yet to be identified. No clone much larger than this one lies a single base away; base qualities are absent. From a lookup of the germline V gene (reference sequence), CDR1 and CDR2 are WNHNN and SYGVQD. The CDR3 spans 13 residues, from the cysteine through the phenylalanine. Kept here is only the CDR3 DNA, which spans 39 bases and is read in frame from base 1. The V end loses 0 bases and the J end loses 7 bases, and a stretch of 7 bases separates them. What this sample's time point label stands for: baseline before first vaccination. Samples from vaccinated people were obtained from the UK trials COV001 and COV002, which included a single-blind randomized controlled phase 2/3 trial of AZD1222 (ChAdOx1 nCoV-19) in healthy adults. For TCRbeta chain sequencing, PBMC samples from trial participants were taken at day 0 and at day 28 after the second dose.

The TCR originated in an adult in good health. The material sequenced was peripheral blood, taken on day 0 of AZD1222 vaccination. Rearrangement joined TRBV10-1 to TRBJ2-1, and possibly TRBD2, on 6 matching bases. The DNA sequence reads TGCGCCAGCAGTGAGTCAGGGAGGAATGAGCAGTTCTTC. This translates into CASSESGRNEQFF.